This paragraph covers one T cell receptor beta chain sequence. The read ends 3 residues shy of where the CDR3 ends; the end is completed using the germline J gene. Sequenced by immunoSEQ multiplex PCR; TCRdb stores in-frame clones only, minus some. The table lists about 35,000 clones, with less than 2% in the top ten. These data originate in a study of T cells in women clearing cervical HPV infection. In the study overall: Case blood was drawn when the lesion was first found; control blood after infection became undetectable. Cases' blood sampling followed lesion detection by median about 21 weeks (90 to 200).

All donors had a single incident cervical HPV16 infection, not prevalent. Trimming pared 4 bases from V and 5 bases from J, leaving 12 bases between. The CDR3 spans 13 residues. Germline V gives CDR1 KGHSH, CDR2 LQKENI. This TCR was sampled from a woman between 18 and 75 years old with a cervical HPV16 infection that either progressed to CIN3+ or cleared (not recorded which). Sequenced input: blood buffy coat. The chain carries TRBV18 and TRBJ2-7; D might be TRBD2 (5 bases). The CDR3 loop reads CASSHGRANEQYF. CDR3 DNA (partial): TGTGCCAGCTCACACGGGCGGGCTAACGAG.